Shown below are 11 T cell receptor beta chains from a single sample sequenced in a study of cytomegalovirus exposure and HLA in healthy donors. The PCR used 60 Vbeta and 13 Jbeta primers. The repertoire was sequenced with immunoSEQ multiplex PCR; TCRdb's copy has only in-frame clones and lacks some. The profile shows 150,000 to 200,000 clones, around four fifths of them singletons. The sequenced material came from PBMCs. These receptors were obtained from a female donor in good health and CMV-seronegative.

The V gene is TRBV29-1, the J gene TRBJ1-2, with unresolved D. Trimming removed 3 bases at V and 3 bases at J, with 11 bases between. The CDR3 is made up of 13 amino acids. The germline V gene encodes CDR1 SQVTM and CDR2 ANQGSEA. CDR3 coding DNA: TGCAGCGTTGAGACACCGTCGGACTATGGCTACACCTTC. The encoded protein is CSVETPSDYGYTF.

CDR3 amino acids: CASSIGGARNYEQFF. The DNA for the CDR3 is TGTGCCAGTAGTATAGGGGGAGCGAGGAACTATGAGCAGTTCTTC. The chain couples TRBV19 to TRBJ2-1, with D possibly matching TRBD2 (5 bases). This CDR3 region has 15 residues. Trimming removed 1 base from V and 8 bases from J, with 15 bases in between. CDR1 is LNHDA and CDR2 is SQIVND in the germline V gene (reference sequence).

The chain employs TRBV6-6 and TRBJ2-7, with D tentatively TRBD1 (5 bases). The ends were cut back, 0 bases at V and 2 bases at J, with 11 bases in the middle. From germline, CDR1 is MNHNY and CDR2 SVGAGI (reference sequence). This CDR3 region has 15 residues. CDR3 sequence reads: CASSYSEQVTYEQYF. CDR3 DNA sequence: TGTGCCAGCAGTTACTCCGAACAGGTGACCTACGAGCAGTACTTC.

The rearrangement uses TRBV13 and TRBJ2-3; 12 bases are a match to TRBD2. Germline assignment: CDR1 PRHDT and CDR2 FYEKMQ (reference sequence). This CDR3 is built from 16 residues. The V gene end was trimmed by 5 bases and the J gene end by 1 base; junction bases not matched to a gene: 4. The CDR3 region has the DNA TGTGCCAGCAGCCTGAGACTAGCGGGGGGCACAGATACGCAGTATTTT. This sequence encodes CASSLRLAGGTDTQYF.

CDR3 nucleotide sequence: TGCGCCAGCAGCCAAGACTCAGGAATGGCCTATGGCTACACCTTC. As protein: CASSQDSGMAYGYTF. The rearrangement uses TRBV4-3 and TRBJ1-2; D gene unclear. The germline V and J ends were trimmed by 0 bases and 4 bases, with 12 bases remaining between them. Germline V gene sequence: CDR1 LGHNA, CDR2 YSLEER. CDR3 size: 15 residues.

DNA for the CDR3: TGTGCCAGCAGTCCGACAGGGGAGGGCACCGGGGAGCTGTTTTTT. It specifies CASSPTGEGTGELFF. The chain combines TRBV27 with TRBJ2-2; possible D gene TRBD1, 8 bases. The germline gives CDR1 MNHEY, CDR2 SMNVEV (reference sequence). The CDR3 has 15 residues. V was cut by 5 bases and J by 4 bases, with 14 bases left in between.

The chain uses TRBV4-1 and TRBJ1-5, with 8 positions matching TRBD1. V trimming: 4 bases; J trimming: 0 bases; junction bases outside the gene matches: 8. Per germline, CDR1 MGHRA and CDR2 YSYEKL. CDR3 size: 17 residues. This CDR3 reads CASSRIPTGVSNQPQHF. The CDR3 DNA sequence: TGCGCCAGCAGCCGCATCCCGACAGGGGTTAGCAATCAGCCCCAGCATTTT.

CDR3 nucleotide sequence: TGCGCCAGCAGTCAACGACCGGGACAGGGTATAAATGAAAAACTGTTTTTT. Its protein product is CASSQRPGQGINEKLFF. The chain employs TRBV23-1 and TRBJ1-4; TRBD1 agrees at 9 bases. TRBV23-1 is noted as an ORF with a role that remains uncertain. V was pared by 2 bases and J by 5 bases, with 9 bases of the junction left unmatched. The CDR3 consists of 17 residues.

The chain has TRBV7-2 and TRBJ2-1; 7 bases are a match to TRBD1. The trim removed 3 bases at V and 3 bases at J, leaving 8 bases unmatched. Germline V gives CDR1 SGHTA, CDR2 FQGNSA. This CDR3 comprises 16 residues. The CDR3, as DNA: TGTGCCAGCAGCTTGTTCGGGGACAGAGTCTACAATGAGCAGTTCTTC. It specifies CASSLFGDRVYNEQFF.

The J gene is TRBJ1-5, the V gene TRBV6-5, with D possibly being TRBD1 (5 bases). The germline V and J ends were trimmed by 6 bases and 4 bases, with 16 bases remaining between them. From germline, CDR1 is MNHEY and CDR2 SVGAGI. The CDR3 is 15 residues long. The CDR3 region is CASSRTSDSNQPQHF. The CDR3 DNA is TGTGCCAGCAGCCGCACATCTGACAGTAATCAGCCCCAGCATTTT.

This clone was seen a handful of times. This chain links TRBV5-1 with TRBJ1-6; 11 bases map to TRBD1. Unmatched junction bases numbered 6, after V lost 0 bases and J lost 7 bases. Germline V gene data show CDR1 as SGHRS and CDR2 as YFSETQ. This CDR3 is built from 17 residues. The CDR3 region is CASSLAPGQGGNSPLHF. In nucleotides, the CDR3 is TGCGCCAGCAGCTTGGCCCCGGGACAGGGGGGGAATTCACCCCTCCACTTT.